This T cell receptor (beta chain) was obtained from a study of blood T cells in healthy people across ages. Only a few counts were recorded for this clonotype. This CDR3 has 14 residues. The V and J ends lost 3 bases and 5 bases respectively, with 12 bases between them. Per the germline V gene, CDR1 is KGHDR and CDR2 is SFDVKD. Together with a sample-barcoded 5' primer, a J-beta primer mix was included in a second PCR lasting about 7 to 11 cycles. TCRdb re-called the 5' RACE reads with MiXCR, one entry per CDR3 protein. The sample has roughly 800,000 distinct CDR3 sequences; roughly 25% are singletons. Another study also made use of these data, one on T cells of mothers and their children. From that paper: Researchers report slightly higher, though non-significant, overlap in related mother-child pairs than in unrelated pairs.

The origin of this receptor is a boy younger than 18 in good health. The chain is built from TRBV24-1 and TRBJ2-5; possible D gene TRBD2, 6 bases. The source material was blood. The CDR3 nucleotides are TGTGCCACCAGTGATCCCGGGAGTAGCGAGACCCAGTACTTC. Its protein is CATSDPGSSETQYF.